The 20 T cell receptor beta chains below all came from one sample that was sequenced in a study of cytomegalovirus exposure and HLA in healthy donors. In the PCR, 60 Vbeta and 13 Jbeta primers were used. The table came from immunoSEQ multiplex PCR; TCRdb's copy has only in-frame clones and leaves some out. The table includes 130,000 to 150,000 clones, around 66% detected once. Sequencing used PBMCs. The receptors were sampled from a woman aged 25-40 years in good health and CMV-seropositive.

This chain links TRBV4-2 with TRBJ2-1, with TRBD2 matching 9 bases. Unmatched junction bases numbered 7, after V lost 0 bases and J lost 4 bases. The germline gives CDR1 LGHNA, CDR2 YNFKEQ. CDR3 length: 17 residues. In nucleotides, the CDR3 is TGTGCCAGCAGCCAAGATTTCCGGCGGGGGGGATACAATGAGCAGTTCTTC. The encoded protein is CASSQDFRRGGYNEQFF.

The CDR3 region has the DNA TGCGCCAGCAGCTTGTTTGCGACAGGGGGAACCTACGAGCAGTACTTC. Translation: CASSLFATGGTYEQYF. This rearrangement joins TRBV5-1 to TRBJ2-7, with TRBD1 matching over 9 bases. The J segment lost 2 bases and the V segment lost 1 base, leaving 7 bases of the junction unmatched. Per germline, CDR1 SGHRS and CDR2 YFSETQ. The CDR3 runs to 16 residues.

The chain recombines TRBV5-4 with TRBJ2-1; D might be TRBD1 (6 bases). CDR3 size: 14 residues. V shed 4 bases and J shed 2 bases, with 10 bases lying between them. Germline V gene data show CDR1 as SGHNT and CDR2 as YYREEE (reference sequence). CDR3 region: CASSEQGTYNEQFF. CDR3 sequence (DNA): TGTGCCAGCAGCGAACAGGGAACCTACAATGAGCAGTTCTTC.

The chain recombines TRBV10-3 with TRBJ1-4; tentative D call: TRBD1 (5 bases). CDR1 is ENHRY and CDR2 is SYGVKD in the germline V gene. Deletions cut 3 bases from V and 10 bases from J, with 12 bases between. The CDR3 is 13 amino acids. CDR3 DNA: TGTGCCATCAGTGATCGGGGGGGAGGAAAACTGTTTTTT. Translating gives CAISDRGGGKLFF.

The CDR3 region is CASSPTLVSLYEQYF. CDR3 DNA: TGTGCCAGCAGCCCTACACTAGTGTCGCTCTACGAGCAGTACTTC. J is TRBJ2-7 and V is TRBV27; possible D gene TRBD2, 5 bases. CDR3 length: 15 residues. Trimming left V 6 bases short and J 3 bases short, with 18 bases between. Germline V CDR1 and CDR2: MNHEY, SMNVEV (reference sequence).

The chain is built from TRBV10-3 and TRBJ2-1; 9 bases are a match to TRBD2. V lost 4 bases and J lost 7; bases outside the gene matches: 14. Germline values: CDR1 ENHRY, CDR2 SYGVKD. The CDR3 spans 17 residues. The CDR3 spells CAISVTGLLAGRNEQFF. CDR3 nucleotides: TGTGCCATCAGTGTGACAGGTTTACTAGCGGGTCGAAATGAGCAGTTCTTC.

The rearrangement links TRBV9 to TRBJ1-2; a weak D match, TRBD1 (6 bases). Germline CDR1 is SGDLS and CDR2 is YYNGEE. The CDR3 covers 12 residues. The germline V and J ends were trimmed by 3 bases and 4 bases, with 7 bases remaining between them. The chain's CDR3 is CASSAGAYGYTF. The DNA for the CDR3 is TGTGCCAGCAGCGCAGGGGCCTATGGCTACACCTTC. Full variable domain (remainder filled in from reference TRBV9 and TRBJ1-2): DSGVTQTPKHLITATGQRVTLRCSPRSGDLSVYWYQQSLDQGLQFLIQYYNGEERAKGNILERFSAQQFPDLHSELNLSSLELGDSALYFCASSAGAYGYTFGSGTRLTVV.

This chain joins TRBV27 and TRBJ2-7; unclear D gene. CDR1 is MNHEY, CDR2 SMNVEV, per germline (reference sequence). The germline V and J ends were trimmed by 6 bases and 11 bases, with 17 bases remaining between them. The CDR3 runs 12 residues. The CDR3 here is CASRPPLGAEYF. CDR3 nucleotides: TGTGCCAGCAGACCCCCGTTGGGCGCAGAGTACTTC.

The genes are TRBV30 and TRBJ2-3; D is unresolved. V lost 8 bases, J lost 1 base, and 7 bases lay in between. CDR3 length equals 11 residues. Looked up from germline, CDR1 is GTSNPN and CDR2 is SVGIG (reference sequence). The CDR3 is CAHSGTDTQYF. DNA for the CDR3: TGTGCCCATTCAGGCACAGATACGCAGTATTTT.

The table lists this clone with a few counts. This sequence joins TRBV6-5 and TRBJ2-1; perhaps TRBD1 as D (6 bases). CDR3 length: 12 residues. Trimming removed 0 bases from V and 10 bases from J, with 7 bases in between. Germline loops: CDR1 MNHEY, CDR2 SVGAGI. The CDR3: CASSYSGTEQFF. CDR3 sequence (DNA): TGTGCCAGCAGTTACTCGGGGACAGAGCAGTTCTTC.

The chain recombines TRBV13 with TRBJ2-3, with no clear D. Germline V gene data show CDR1 as PRHDT and CDR2 as FYEKMQ (reference sequence). The CDR3 has 14 amino acids. V was shortened by 0 bases and J by 0 bases, with 4 bases between the two germline ends. The CDR3 loop reads CASSLGTSTDTQYF. The CDR3 nucleotides are TGTGCCAGCAGCTTAGGTACTAGCACAGATACGCAGTATTTT.

J is TRBJ1-1 and V is TRBV7-2; a possible D gene is TRBD1 (6 bases). The CDR3 has 12 amino acids. V lost 3 bases to trimming and J lost 7 bases, with 9 bases between them. The V gene's germline CDR1 is SGHTA and CDR2 FQGNSA. CDR3 amino acids: CASSFYRDEAFF. The CDR3 DNA reads TGTGCCAGCAGCTTTTACAGGGATGAAGCTTTCTTT.

The chain links TRBV5-6 to TRBJ2-5; 11 nucleotides agree with TRBD1. The CDR3 runs 13 residues. V lost 10 bases to trimming and J lost 4 bases; unmatched junction nucleotides: 6. In germline, CDR1 is SGHDT, CDR2 YYEEEE. The DNA of the CDR3 is TGTGCCGTGGGACAGGGGGGGAGAGAGACCCAGTACTTC. Its translation: CAVGQGGRETQYF. Filled out from reference TRBV5-6 and TRBJ2-5, the complete variable domain reads DAGVTQSPTHLIKTRGQQVTLRCSPKSGHDTVSWYQQALGQGPQFIFQYYEEEERQRGNFPDRFSGHQFPNYSSELNVNALLLGDSALYLCAVGQGGRETQYFGPGTRLLVL.

The chain recombines TRBV14 with TRBJ1-2, with unresolved D. The CDR3 has 13 residues. V dropped 5 bases and J dropped 0 bases, with 7 bases sitting between them. Germline lookup yields CDR1 SGHDN and CDR2 FVKESK. CDR3 sequence: CASSGGTNYGYTF. CDR3 nucleotides: TGTGCCAGCAGCGGAGGGACTAACTATGGCTACACCTTC.

V and J are TRBV19 and TRBJ1-5; D perhaps matches TRBD1 (5 bases). Deletions cut 4 bases from V and 7 bases from J, with 17 bases between. The germline V gene has CDR1 LNHDA and CDR2 SQIVND (reference sequence). The length of the CDR3 is 15 residues. CDR3 loop: CASSTPPPGQQPQHF. The CDR3 region has the DNA TGTGCCAGTAGTACCCCTCCACCAGGGCAGCAGCCCCAGCATTTT.

The rearrangement links TRBV27 to TRBJ1-1, with unresolved D. This CDR3 is built from 11 residues. With 3 bases removed from V and 9 bases from J, the gap between germline ends came to 8 bases. CDR1 is MNHEY and CDR2 is SMNVEV in the germline V gene (reference sequence). CDR3 sequence reads: CASSFGPQAFF. CDR3 coding DNA: TGTGCCAGCAGTTTCGGTCCTCAAGCTTTCTTT.

The V call is TRBV10-3, the J call TRBJ2-7; 10 bases fit TRBD1. J gave up 0 bases and V 5 bases, and 4 bases lay outside the gene matches. Germline CDR1 and CDR2: ENHRY and SYGVKD. The CDR3 extends over 15 amino acids. The CDR3: CAISRGQGHSYEQYF. The CDR3 region has the DNA TGTGCCATCAGTAGGGGACAGGGGCACTCCTACGAGCAGTACTTC.

Concerning this clone itself: This sample also contains other DNA sequences that code for the same CDR3. The chain carries TRBV5-1 and TRBJ2-3, with unresolved D. V shed 2 bases and J shed 2 bases, with 3 bases lying between them. The CDR3 runs 12 residues. From germline, CDR1 is SGHRS and CDR2 YFSETQ. Written as DNA, the CDR3 is TGCGCCAGCAGCTTCCTCACAGATACGCAGTATTTT. Its translation is CASSFLTDTQYF.

J is TRBJ2-7 and V is TRBV29-1; unclear D gene. The germline V gene has CDR1 SQVTM and CDR2 ANQGSEA. This CDR3 comprises 13 residues. Trimming left V 6 bases short and J 4 bases short, with 16 bases between. CDR3 residues: CSVLESSAYEQYF. In DNA form, the CDR3 reads TGCAGCGTACTGGAGTCGTCTGCGTACGAGCAGTACTTC.

The chain has TRBV18 and TRBJ1-1; D gene uncertain. The germline CDR1 and CDR2 sequences are KGHSH and LQKENI. This CDR3 comprises 13 residues. Trimming pared 2 bases from V and 8 bases from J, leaving 12 bases between. CDR3 protein: CASSPGRSVEAFF. The CDR3 region has the DNA TGTGCCAGCTCACCAGGCAGGTCCGTAGAAGCTTTCTTT.